This T cell receptor (beta chain) emerged from a study of OX40 agonist ivuxolimab in advanced cancers. V was pared by 3 bases and J by 5 bases, with 14 bases between. The CDR3 has 15 residues. Germline CDR1 SGHTA, CDR2 FQGNSA. TCRdb's copy holds only in-frame clones and misses some; the assay was immunoSEQ multiplex PCR. The sample includes some 74,000 clones, about 85% seen only once; the top ten take over 3%. The sequences come from CD4+ or CD8+ T cells sorted from blood, collected in a trial of the OX40 agonist ivuxolimab. The V gene is TRBV7-2, the J gene TRBJ2-1, with D perhaps matching TRBD1 or TRBD2 (5 bases each). The TCR comes from an adult with an advanced solid tumor such as melanoma, head and neck, liver or kidney cancer. This chain's CDR3 is CASSFLLGGDNEQFF. CDR3 sequence (DNA): TGTGCCAGCAGCTTCTTACTTGGGGGAGACAATGAGCAGTTCTTC.